Listed below are T cell receptor beta chains from one sample, sequenced in a study of beta chain features in type 1 diabetes. Sequencing used immunoSEQ multiplex PCR; TCRdb keeps in-frame clones, though not all of them. This table holds roughly 500,000 clones, about an eighth found once. The sequenced material came from naive CD4+ T cells from blood. Source of these receptors: a woman aged 18-35 years in good health. CDR3s include the opening cysteine and the closing phenylalanine or tryptophan. D genes are given only for firm matches. Size values are once, few and many counts, or a class for expanded clones, and some rows have none.

size	V	D	length	J	DNA	CDR3
-	TRBV5-1	-	14	TRBJ1-4	TGCGCCAGCAGACCGCAGGGAATTAATGAAAAACTGTTTTTT	CASRPQGINEKLFF
few	TRBV7-2	-	11	TRBJ1-6	TGTGCCAGCAGTTCCACGGCACCCCTCCACTTT	CASSSTAPLHF
few	TRBV7-9	-	14	TRBJ2-2	TGTGCCAGCGAATTCGGACTACAGACCGGGGAGCTGTTTTTT	CASEFGLQTGELFF
-	TRBV7-3	-	13	TRBJ1-5	TGTGCCAGCAGCTTAACGGGCGGGCAGCCCCAGCATTTT	CASSLTGGQPQHF
few	TRBV13	-	16	TRBJ2-3	TGTGCCAGCAGCTTCGTGGTCGGGACGAACACAGATACGCAGTATTTT	CASSFVVGTNTDTQYF
few	TRBV7-9	-	14	TRBJ2-2	TGTGCCAGCAGCAGGGGTCCCGACACCGGGGAGCTGTTTTTT	CASSRGPDTGELFF
few	TRBV19	TRBD1	13	TRBJ2-5	TGTGCCAGTAGCAGACAGGGTTCGGAGACCCAGTACTTC	CASSRQGSETQYF
few	TRBV10-3	TRBD1	13	TRBJ2-1	TGTGCCATCAGTTCCGGACAGGTCGATGAGCAGTTCTTC	CAISSGQVDEQFF
few	TRBV6-5	-	14	TRBJ2-7	TGTGCCAGCAGTTACGGACTGGGACAAGGGGAGGCGTACTTC	CASSYGLGQGEAYF
-	TRBV7-9	-	13	TRBJ1-2	TGTGCCACCACCCACGGGGACGTTGAAGGCTACACCTTC	CATTHGDVEGYTF
few	TRBV29-1	TRBD1	14	TRBJ2-1	TGCAGCGTCCACCGGGACAGCCCAGCCAATGAGCAGTTCTTC	CSVHRDSPANEQFF
-	TRBV4-3	-	15	TRBJ2-1	TGCGCCAGCAGCCAAGAGGGGACGGACGTCAATGAGCAGTTCTTC	CASSQEGTDVNEQFF
few	TRBV2	-	12	TRBJ1-2	TGTGCCAGCAGGCCACAGGACTATGGCTACACCTTC	CASRPQDYGYTF
few	TRBV7-6	TRBD1	19	TRBJ2-6	TGTGCCAGCAGCAAAGCGCCGGGACAGCGCACATCTGGGGCCAACGTCCTGACTTTC	CASSKAPGQRTSGANVLTF
-	TRBV15	TRBD2	18	TRBJ2-7	TGTGCCACCAGCAGAGGACTTTGGACTAGCGGGAGGTCGGACGAGCAGTACTTC	CATSRGLWTSGRSDEQYF
-	TRBV2	TRBD2	16	TRBJ2-1	TGTGCCAGCAGGTCGAGCGGGGATCCCGCCGTGGGTGAGCAGTTCTTC	CASRSSGDPAVGEQFF
-	TRBV7-9	-	14	TRBJ1-3	TGTGCCAGCAGCCCAGTCGGAGGTGGAAACACCATATATTTT	CASSPVGGGNTIYF
few	TRBV13	-	12	TRBJ2-7	TGTGCCAGCAGCTTAGTACCCTACGAGCAGTACTTC	CASSLVPYEQYF
once	TRBV6-1	TRBD1	14	TRBJ1-5	TGTGCCAGCAGTGAACTAGGGGGCGGTCAGCCCCAGCATTTT	CASSELGGGQPQHF
-	TRBV10-3	-	12	TRBJ1-1	TGTGCCATCAGTGATAAAGAGAGTGAAGCTTTCTTT	CAISDKESEAFF
-	TRBV7-9	-	14	TRBJ2-7	TGTGCCAGCAGCTCCATGGGGGGAAGGATGGAGCAGTACTTC	CASSSMGGRMEQYF
-	TRBV7-2	-	16	TRBJ2-4	TGTGCCAGCAGCTACCGGACAGACGCCGAACGAAACATTCAGTACTTC	CASSYRTDAERNIQYF
-	TRBV7-9	-	19	TRBJ2-6	TGTGCCAGCAGCTTCCTAAGGTCAGCAGGGACGAAAGGGGCCAACGTCCTGACTTTC	CASSFLRSAGTKGANVLTF
few	TRBV28	TRBD1	15	TRBJ1-6	TGTGCCAGCAGTTCCCTCGGGACAGGGACTTCACCCCTCCACTTT	CASSSLGTGTSPLHF
few	TRBV19	-	13	TRBJ2-3	TGTGCCAGTAGTACCTCAGGGCCAGATACGCAGTATTTT	CASSTSGPDTQYF
few	TRBV5-1	-	14	TRBJ1-4	TGCGCCAGCAGCTCCCAGGGGAGCGATGAAAAACTGTTTTTT	CASSSQGSDEKLFF
many	TRBV7-9	-	15	TRBJ2-6	TGTGCCAGCAGCTTCTCGGGCTCTGGGGCCAACGTCCTGACTTTC	CASSFSGSGANVLTF
few	TRBV29-1	-	10	TRBJ2-5	TGCAGCGTTGAAGGGGAGACCCAGTACTTC	CSVEGETQYF
many	TRBV29-1	TRBD1	12	TRBJ1-1	TGCAGCGTTGAACGACAGGGGGCTGAAGCTTTCTTT	CSVERQGAEAFF
few	TRBV5-1	-	14	TRBJ2-2	TGCGCCAGCAGAGATGGCAGGGGCACCGGGGAGCTGTTTTTT	CASRDGRGTGELFF
few	TRBV20-1	-	11	TRBJ2-1	TGCAGTGCTCTTGACAGCAATGAGCAGTTCTTC	CSALDSNEQFF
-	TRBV2	TRBD2	15	TRBJ2-5	TGTGCCAGCAGGCCCCTAGGACTAGCTATGGAGACCCAGTACTTC	CASRPLGLAMETQYF
-	TRBV11-2	TRBD1	14	TRBJ2-1	TGTGCCAGCAGCTTGGACAGGGGGCGCGAGGTCGGGTTCTTC	CASSLDRGREVGFF
-	TRBV18	TRBD1	14	TRBJ1-2	TGTGCCAGCTCCCGACAGGGAGAAAACTATGGCTACACCTTC	CASSRQGENYGYTF
-	TRBV7-2	-	12	TRBJ1-5	TGTGCCAGCAGCTTAGTGACGGGGCCCCAGCATTTT	CASSLVTGPQHF
-	TRBV9	-	17	TRBJ1-3	TGTGCCAGCAGCGTAGATCCCCGACCGCTCTCTGGAAACACCATATATTTT	CASSVDPRPLSGNTIYF
-	TRBV7-6	TRBD1	15	TRBJ2-1	TGTGCCAGCAGCCATCCGGGACAGGTTTACAATGAGCAGTTCTTC	CASSHPGQVYNEQFF
-	TRBV29-1	-	13	TRBJ2-5	TGCAGCGTTGCCCTCGGGGTTTTGGAGACCCAGTACTTC	CSVALGVLETQYF
few	TRBV29-1	-	13	TRBJ2-7	TGCAGCGTTGAAGAAGTCGGATCCTACGAGCAGTACTTC	CSVEEVGSYEQYF
-	TRBV19	-	11	TRBJ1-1	TGTGCCAGTACATCGGACACTGAAGCTTTCTTT	CASTSDTEAFF
few	TRBV7-2	TRBD2	16	TRBJ2-2	TGTGCCAGTCTTAGCGGGAGGGGCGCGAACACCGGGGAGCTGTTTTTT	CASLSGRGANTGELFF
-	TRBV7-3	-	13	TRBJ2-5	TGTGCCAGCAGCCCCCGGTTGGGAGAGACCCAGTACTTC	CASSPRLGETQYF
-	TRBV5-1	TRBD1	17	TRBJ1-6	TGCGCCAGCAGCTTGGACGGGCCAGGGACAGGGCCTTCACCCCTCCACTTT	CASSLDGPGTGPSPLHF
few	TRBV28	-	12	TRBJ1-3	TGTGCCAGCAGTCTCTCTGGAAACACCATATATTTT	CASSLSGNTIYF
few	TRBV5-6	-	15	TRBJ2-5	TGTGCCAGCAGCTTGGACGGGCGCGTGGGGGAGACCCAGTACTTC	CASSLDGRVGETQYF